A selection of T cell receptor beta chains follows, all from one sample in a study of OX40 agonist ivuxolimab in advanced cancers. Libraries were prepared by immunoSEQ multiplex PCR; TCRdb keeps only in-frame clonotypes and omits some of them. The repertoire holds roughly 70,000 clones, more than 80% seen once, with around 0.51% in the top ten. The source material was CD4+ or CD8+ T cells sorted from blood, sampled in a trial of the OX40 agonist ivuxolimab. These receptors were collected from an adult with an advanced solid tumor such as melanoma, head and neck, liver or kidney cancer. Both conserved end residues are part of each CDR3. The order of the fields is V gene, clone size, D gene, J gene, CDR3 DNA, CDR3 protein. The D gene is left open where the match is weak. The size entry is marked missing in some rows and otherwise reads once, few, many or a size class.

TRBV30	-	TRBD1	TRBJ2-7	TGTGCCTGCCTTTCGGACAGGGATGGGGAGCAGTACTTC	CACLSDRDGEQYF
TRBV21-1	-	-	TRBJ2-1	TGTGCCAGCAGCAGGTCCGGGACTAGCGATCCGGACAATGAGCAGTTCTTC	CASSRSGTSDPDNEQFF
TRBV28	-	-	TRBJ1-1	TGTGCCAGCACCGACTTCGAGGAGGAGGACACTGAAGCTTTCTTT	CASTDFEEEDTEAFF
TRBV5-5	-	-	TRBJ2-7	TGTGCCAGCAGCTTGGCCGGGACGGGGACCTACGAGCAGTACTTC	CASSLAGTGTYEQYF
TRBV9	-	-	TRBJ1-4	TGTGCCAGCAGCGTAGGTGGGGGACCTAATGAAAAACTGTTTTTT	CASSVGGGPNEKLFF
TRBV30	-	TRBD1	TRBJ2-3	TGTGCCTGGAAACGTACAGGGGCTAGCACAGATACGCAGTATTTT	CAWKRTGASTDTQYF
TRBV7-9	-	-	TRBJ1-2	TGTGCCAGCAGCTATCCCAGGGAAGGACATGGCTACACCTTC	CASSYPREGHGYTF
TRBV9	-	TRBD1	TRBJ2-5	TGTGCCAGCAGCGCCCGGGGGGACAGGGTGAGAGAGACCCAGTACTTC	CASSARGDRVRETQYF
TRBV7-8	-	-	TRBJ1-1	TGTGCCAGCAGCCCTCCGTGGGGCTCTGAAGCTTTCTTT	CASSPPWGSEAFF
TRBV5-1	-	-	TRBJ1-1	TGCGCCAGCAGCTTCCAAGGACAGATCACCAGGAACACTGAAGCTTTCTTT	CASSFQGQITRNTEAFF
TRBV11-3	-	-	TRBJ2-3	TGTGCCAGCAGCTTTGGGGGCCGCACAGATACGCAGTATTTT	CASSFGGRTDTQYF
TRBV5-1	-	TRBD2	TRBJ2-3	TGCGCCAGCAGCTTAATGGGACTAGCGGGAGCCACAGATACGCAGTATTTT	CASSLMGLAGATDTQYF
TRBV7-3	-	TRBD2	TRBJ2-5	TGTGCCAGCAGCTTAACGGCAGGGGTTAGCGGGAGAACAGAGACCCAGTACTTC	CASSLTAGVSGRTETQYF
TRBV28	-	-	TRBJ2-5	TGTGCCAGCAGTTTACAGGGTGGAGAGACCCAGTACTTC	CASSLQGGETQYF
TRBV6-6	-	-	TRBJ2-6	TGTGCCAGCAGTTACTCGGGCTCTGGGGCCAACGTCCTGACTTTC	CASSYSGSGANVLTF
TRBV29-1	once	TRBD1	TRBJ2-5	TGCAGCGTTGAAAGGCACGGGACAGTGGAGACCCAGTACTTC	CSVERHGTVETQYF
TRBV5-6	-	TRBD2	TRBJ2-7	TGTGCCAGCAGCCTCCTAGCGGGAGGGCCCTACGAGCAGTACTTC	CASSLLAGGPYEQYF
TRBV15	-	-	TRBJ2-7	TGTGCCACCAGCAGCGACGGGGCGCATCGCCACGAGCAGTACTTC	CATSSDGAHRHEQYF
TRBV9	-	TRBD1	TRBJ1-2	TGTGCCAGCAGCCCCCGGGACAGGGGACCCTATGGCTACACCTTC	CASSPRDRGPYGYTF
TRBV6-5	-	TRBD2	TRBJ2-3	TGTGCCAGCGGGGTCCCAGCGGGAGGGACAGATACGCAGTATTTT	CASGVPAGGTDTQYF
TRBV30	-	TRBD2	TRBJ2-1	TGTGCCTGGCTTCGAGCGGGGCTCGGTATCCATGAGCAGTTCTTC	CAWLRAGLGIHEQFF
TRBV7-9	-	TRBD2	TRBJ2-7	TGTGCCAGCAGCTTAGCTAGCGGGAGATTCTACGAGCAGTACTTC	CASSLASGRFYEQYF
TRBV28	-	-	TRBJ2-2	TGTGCCAGCAGCCCGACCCTGGAGCGGAGGAACACCGGGGAGCTGTTTTTT	CASSPTLERRNTGELFF
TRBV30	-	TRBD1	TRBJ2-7	TGTGCCTGTTTGACAGGGGTAGGTTACGAGCAGTACTTC	CACLTGVGYEQYF
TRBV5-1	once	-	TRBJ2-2	TGCGCCAGGAACAGACGTGGGCGAAACACCGGGGAGCTGTTTTTT	CARNRRGRNTGELFF
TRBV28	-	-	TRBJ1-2	TGTGCCAGCAGTTTGCCAACTGGAGGCTACACCTTC	CASSLPTGGYTF
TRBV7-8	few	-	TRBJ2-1	TGTGCCAGCAGCTTACTGGCCGACAATGAGCAGTTCTTC	CASSLLADNEQFF
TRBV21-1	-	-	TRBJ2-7	TGTGCCAGCACCAATTCGTTAGGGACAGGAGACTACGAGCAGTACTTC	CASTNSLGTGDYEQYF